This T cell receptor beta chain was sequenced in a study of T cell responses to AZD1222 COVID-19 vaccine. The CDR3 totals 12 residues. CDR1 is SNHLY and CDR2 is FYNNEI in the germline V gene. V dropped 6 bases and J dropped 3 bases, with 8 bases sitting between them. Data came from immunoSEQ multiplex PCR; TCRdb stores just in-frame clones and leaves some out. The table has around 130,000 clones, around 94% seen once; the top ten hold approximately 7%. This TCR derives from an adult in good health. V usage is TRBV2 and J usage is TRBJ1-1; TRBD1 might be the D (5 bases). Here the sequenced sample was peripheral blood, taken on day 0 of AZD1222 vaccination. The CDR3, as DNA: TGTGCCAGCAGCGCAGGGTACACTGAAGCTTTCTTT. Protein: CASSAGYTEAFF.